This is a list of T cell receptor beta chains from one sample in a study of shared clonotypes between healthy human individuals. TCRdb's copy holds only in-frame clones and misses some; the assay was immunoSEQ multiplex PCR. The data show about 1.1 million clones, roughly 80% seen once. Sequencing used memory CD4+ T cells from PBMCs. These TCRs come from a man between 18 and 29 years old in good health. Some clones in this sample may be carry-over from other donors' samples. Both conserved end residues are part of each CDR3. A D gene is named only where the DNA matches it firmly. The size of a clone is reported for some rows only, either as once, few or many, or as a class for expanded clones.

CSVESGVDTIYF TGCAGCGTTGAATCCGGCGTGGACACCATATATTTT TRBJ1-3 12 many TRBV29-1 .
CASSAETGTADEKLFF TGTGCCAGCAGCGCGGAGACCGGGACAGCTGATGAAAAACTGTTTTTT TRBJ1-4 16 . TRBV2 TRBD1
CAWRGLAENNEQFF TGTGCCTGGAGGGGTCTAGCGGAAAACAATGAGCAGTTCTTC TRBJ2-1 14 . TRBV30 TRBD2
CASSLGQGASLGEQFF TGTGCCAGCAGCTTGGGGCAGGGGGCCTCCTTAGGTGAGCAGTTCTTC TRBJ2-1 16 once TRBV5-6 TRBD1
CASIPVEAFF TGTGCCAGCATCCCCGTTGAAGCTTTCTTT TRBJ1-1 10 once TRBV5-8 .
CASSLNRGVSEAFF TGCGCCAGCAGCTTGAACAGGGGGGTTTCAGAAGCTTTCTTT TRBJ1-1 14 few TRBV5-1 TRBD1
CSVARTTQETQYF TGCAGCGTTGCCCGGACCACCCAAGAGACCCAGTACTTC TRBJ2-5 13 . TRBV29-1 .
CASSPPRTATYEQYF TGTGCCAGCAGTCCCCCCCGGACAGCCACCTACGAGCAGTACTTC TRBJ2-7 15 . TRBV28 .
CASSLGGLAGASTDTQYF TGTGCCAGCAGCTTGGGAGGACTAGCGGGAGCAAGCACAGATACGCAGTATTTT TRBJ2-3 18 . TRBV5-4 TRBD2
CAWSLGDTSTDTQYF TGTGCCTGGAGTTTGGGGGACACTAGCACAGATACGCAGTATTTT TRBJ2-3 15 . TRBV30 .
CASSPFGTTGELFF TGTGCCAGCTCACCATTTGGGACCACCGGGGAGCTGTTTTTT TRBJ2-2 14 . TRBV18 .
CASGERETQYF TGTGCCAGTGGGGAGAGGGAGACCCAGTACTTC TRBJ2-5 11 . TRBV6-6 .
CASSDSGTGVNSDGYTF TGTGCCAGCAGCGATTCGGGGACAGGGGTCAATAGTGATGGCTACACCTTC TRBJ1-2 17 many TRBV7-9 TRBD1
CAWSPLGTNEKLFF TGTGCCTGGAGTCCCCTGGGGACTAATGAAAAACTGTTTTTT TRBJ1-4 14 . TRBV30 .
CASRQGGGLAGRRELFF TGTGCCAGCAGACAGGGCGGCGGGCTAGCGGGCCGGAGGGAGCTGTTTTTT TRBJ2-2 17 . TRBV2 TRBD2
CASSLDRQTEQYF TGTGCCAGCAGCTTAGATCGACAAACCGAGCAGTACTTC TRBJ2-7 13 . TRBV11-2 .
CASSFGGSTDTQYF TGTGCCAGCAGTTTTGGTGGGTCCACAGATACGCAGTATTTT TRBJ2-3 14 . TRBV28 .
CASSRQGGGANVLTF TGTGCCAGCAGCCGCCAGGGTGGTGGGGCCAACGTCCTGACTTTC TRBJ2-6 15 few TRBV5-4 .
CASTPDSSGANVLTF TGTGCCAGCACCCCGGACAGCTCTGGGGCCAACGTCCTGACTTTC TRBJ2-6 15 . TRBV6-6 .
CASSQWDRERGEQYF TGTGCCAGCTCCCAATGGGACAGGGAGCGGGGCGAGCAGTACTTC TRBJ2-7 15 . TRBV18 TRBD1
CASIPSDRSGANVLTF TGTGCCAGCATACCCTCGGACCGCTCTGGGGCCAACGTCCTGACTTTC TRBJ2-6 16 . TRBV6-6 .
CASSQDDSSGANVLTF TGTGCCAGCAGCCAAGATGATAGCTCTGGGGCCAACGTCCTGACTTTC TRBJ2-6 16 . TRBV4-2 .
CASSQFLWTSGETQYF TGCGCCAGCAGCCAATTTCTATGGACTAGCGGGGAGACCCAGTACTTC TRBJ2-5 16 . TRBV4-1 TRBD2
CSVARTGGYEQYF TGCAGCGTTGCGAGGACAGGGGGTTACGAGCAGTACTTC TRBJ2-7 13 . TRBV29-1 TRBD1
CSVVGQVENEQFF TGCAGCGTTGTAGGGCAGGTGGAAAATGAGCAGTTCTTC TRBJ2-1 13 . TRBV29-1 .
CASSLSFGGTDTQYF TGCGCCAGCAGCTTGAGTTTCGGGGGCACAGATACGCAGTATTTT TRBJ2-3 15 . TRBV5-1 .
CDSSQQTSASYEQYF TGTGACAGCAGCCAACAGACTAGTGCCTCCTACGAGCAGTACTTC TRBJ2-7 15 . TRBV4-2 .
CASSWAKNIQYF TGTGCCAGCTCTTGGGCCAAAAACATTCAGTACTTC TRBJ2-4 12 once TRBV28 .
CASSKDTCPGCLYSNQPQHF TGTGCCAGCAGCAAAGACACTTGTCCGGGGTGCTTATATTCAAATCAGCCCCAGCATTTT TRBJ1-5 20 . TRBV21-1 .
CASSLSFSAYQTGELFF TGTGCCAGCAGCTTAAGCTTTTCAGCATACCAAACCGGGGAGCTGTTTTTT TRBJ2-2 17 . TRBV7-3 .
CASSRTGLIQETQYF TGTGCCAGCAGCAGGACAGGGCTCATCCAAGAGACCCAGTACTTC TRBJ2-5 15 once TRBV9 TRBD1
CASRGQALNTEAFF TGTGCCAGCAGGGGACAGGCGCTGAACACTGAAGCTTTCTTT TRBJ1-1 14 . TRBV2 TRBD1
CAWEGDGYNSPLHF TGTGCCTGGGAGGGTGACGGTTATAATTCACCCCTCCACTTT TRBJ1-6 14 . TRBV30 .